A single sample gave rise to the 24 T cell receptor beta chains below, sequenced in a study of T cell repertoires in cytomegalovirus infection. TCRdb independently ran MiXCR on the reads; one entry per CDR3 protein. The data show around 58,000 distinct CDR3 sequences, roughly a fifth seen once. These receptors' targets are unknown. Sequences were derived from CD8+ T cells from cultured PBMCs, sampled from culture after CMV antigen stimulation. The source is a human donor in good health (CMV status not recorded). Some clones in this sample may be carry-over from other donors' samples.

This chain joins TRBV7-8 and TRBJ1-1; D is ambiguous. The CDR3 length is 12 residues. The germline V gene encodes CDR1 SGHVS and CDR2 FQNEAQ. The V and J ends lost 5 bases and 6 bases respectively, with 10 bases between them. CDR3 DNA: TGTGCCAGCAGCGTAGGAGACGCTGAAGCTTTCTTT. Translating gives CASSVGDAEAFF.

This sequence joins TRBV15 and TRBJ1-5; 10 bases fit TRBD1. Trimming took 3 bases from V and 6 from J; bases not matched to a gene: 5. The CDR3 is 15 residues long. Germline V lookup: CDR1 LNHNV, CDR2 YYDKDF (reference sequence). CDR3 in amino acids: CATSSWTGGAQPQHF. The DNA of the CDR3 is TGTGCCACCAGCAGCTGGACAGGGGGAGCTCAGCCCCAGCATTTT.

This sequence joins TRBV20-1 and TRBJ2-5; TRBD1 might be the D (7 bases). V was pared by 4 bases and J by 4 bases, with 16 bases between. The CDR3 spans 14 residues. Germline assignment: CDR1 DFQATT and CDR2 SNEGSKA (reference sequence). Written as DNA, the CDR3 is TGCAGTGCTATCCTTCCAGGGGGGCCAGAGACCCAGTACTTC. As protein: CSAILPGGPETQYF.

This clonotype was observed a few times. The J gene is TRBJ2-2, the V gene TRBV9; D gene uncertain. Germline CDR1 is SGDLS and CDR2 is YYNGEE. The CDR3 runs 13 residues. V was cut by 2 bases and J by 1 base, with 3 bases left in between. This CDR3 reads CASSVWNTGELFF. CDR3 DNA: TGTGCCAGCAGCGTTTGGAACACCGGGGAGCTGTTTTTT.

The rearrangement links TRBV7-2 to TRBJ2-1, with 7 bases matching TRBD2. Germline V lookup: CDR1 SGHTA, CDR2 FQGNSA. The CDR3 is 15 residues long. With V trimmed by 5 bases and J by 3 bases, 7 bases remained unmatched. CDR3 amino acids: CASSVRLAYYNEQFF. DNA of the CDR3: TGTGCCAGCAGCGTAAGACTAGCCTACTACAATGAGCAGTTCTTC.

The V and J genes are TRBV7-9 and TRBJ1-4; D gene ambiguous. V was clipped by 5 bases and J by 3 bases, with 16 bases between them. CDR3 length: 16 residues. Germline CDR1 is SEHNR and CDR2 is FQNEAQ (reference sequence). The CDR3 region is CASSSPNLGANEKLFF. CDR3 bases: TGTGCCAGCAGCAGCCCAAACCTAGGAGCTAATGAAAAACTGTTTTTT.

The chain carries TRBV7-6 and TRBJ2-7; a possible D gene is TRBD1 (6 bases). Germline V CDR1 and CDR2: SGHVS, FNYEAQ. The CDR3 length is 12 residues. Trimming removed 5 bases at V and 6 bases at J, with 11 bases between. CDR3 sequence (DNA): TGTGCCAGCAGCATTGACAGGCCCGAGCAGTACTTC. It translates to CASSIDRPEQYF.

The CDR3 sequence is CASSYSDRGHGTDTQYF. Written as DNA, the CDR3 is TGTGCCAGCAGTTACTCCGACAGGGGGCACGGCACAGATACGCAGTATTTT. The rearrangement uses TRBV6-2 or TRBV6-3 and TRBJ2-3; TRBD1 aligns across 10 bases. The CDR3 loop spans 17 amino acids. Per the germline V gene, CDR1 is MNHEY and CDR2 is SVGEGT. The ends lost 0 bases at V and 1 base at J; junction bases unmatched: 4.

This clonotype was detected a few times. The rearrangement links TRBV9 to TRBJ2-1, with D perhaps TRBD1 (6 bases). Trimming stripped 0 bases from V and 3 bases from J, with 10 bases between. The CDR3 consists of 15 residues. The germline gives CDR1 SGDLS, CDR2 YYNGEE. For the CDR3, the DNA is TGTGCCAGCAGCGTAGCCCGGGACATCTACAATGAGCAGTTCTTC. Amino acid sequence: CASSVARDIYNEQFF.

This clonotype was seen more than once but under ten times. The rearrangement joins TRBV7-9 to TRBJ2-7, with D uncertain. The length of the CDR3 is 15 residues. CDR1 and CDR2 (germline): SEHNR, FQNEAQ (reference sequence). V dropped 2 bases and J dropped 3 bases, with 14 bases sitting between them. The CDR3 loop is CASSLPETQGYEQYF. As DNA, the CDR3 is TGTGCCAGCAGCTTACCCGAGACACAAGGCTACGAGCAGTACTTC.

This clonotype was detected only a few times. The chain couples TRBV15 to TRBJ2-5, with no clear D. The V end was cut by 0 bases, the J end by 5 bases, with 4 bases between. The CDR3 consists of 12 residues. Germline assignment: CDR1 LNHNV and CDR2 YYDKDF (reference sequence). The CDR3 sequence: CATSRDLETQYF. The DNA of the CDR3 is TGTGCCACCAGCAGAGATCTCGAGACCCAGTACTTC.

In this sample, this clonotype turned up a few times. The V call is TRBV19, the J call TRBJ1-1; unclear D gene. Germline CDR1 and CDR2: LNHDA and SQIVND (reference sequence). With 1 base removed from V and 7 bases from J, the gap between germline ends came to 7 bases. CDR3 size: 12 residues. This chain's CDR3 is CASSIVAREAFF. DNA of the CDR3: TGTGCCAGTAGTATAGTAGCCCGTGAAGCTTTCTTT.

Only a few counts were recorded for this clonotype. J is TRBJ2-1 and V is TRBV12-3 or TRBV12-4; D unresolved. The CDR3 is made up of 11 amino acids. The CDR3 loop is CVQTGYNEQFF. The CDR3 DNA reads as TGTGTCCAGACCGGGTACAATGAGCAGTTCTTC.

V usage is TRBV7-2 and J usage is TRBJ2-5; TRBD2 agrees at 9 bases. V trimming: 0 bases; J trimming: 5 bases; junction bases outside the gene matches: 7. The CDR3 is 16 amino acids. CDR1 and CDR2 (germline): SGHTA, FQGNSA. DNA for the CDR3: TGTGCCAGCAGCTTAGCAGGCGGGAGGGTCGGGGAGACCCAGTACTTC. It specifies CASSLAGGRVGETQYF.

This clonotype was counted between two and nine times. CDR3 DNA: TGTGCCAGCAGCTTAGTAGGGGGCGGCACTGAAGCTTTCTTT. Its protein is CASSLVGGGTEAFF. The chain uses TRBV7-2 and TRBJ1-1; 7 nucleotides agree with TRBD1. Trimming removed 1 base from V and 4 bases from J; junction bases left unmatched: 3. The length of the CDR3 is 14 residues. Germline V lookup: CDR1 SGHTA, CDR2 FQGNSA.

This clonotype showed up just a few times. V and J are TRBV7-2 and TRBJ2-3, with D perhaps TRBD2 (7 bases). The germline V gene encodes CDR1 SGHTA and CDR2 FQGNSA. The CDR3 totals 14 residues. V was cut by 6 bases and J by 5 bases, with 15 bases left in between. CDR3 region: CASSPEGGIDTQYF. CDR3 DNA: TGTGCCAGCAGTCCCGAGGGGGGGATAGATACGCAGTATTTT.

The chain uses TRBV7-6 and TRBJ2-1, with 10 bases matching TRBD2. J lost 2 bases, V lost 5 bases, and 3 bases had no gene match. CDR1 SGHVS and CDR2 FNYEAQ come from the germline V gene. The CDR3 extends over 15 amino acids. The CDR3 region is CASSKRGGTYNEQFF. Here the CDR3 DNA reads TGTGCCAGCAGCAAGCGGGGGGGGACCTACAATGAGCAGTTCTTC.

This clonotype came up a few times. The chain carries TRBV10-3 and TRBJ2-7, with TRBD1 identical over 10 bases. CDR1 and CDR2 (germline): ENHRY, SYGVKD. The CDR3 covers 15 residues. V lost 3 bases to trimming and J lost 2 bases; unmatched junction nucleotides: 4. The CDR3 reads CAISDPGQGTYEQYF. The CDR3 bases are TGTGCCATCAGTGATCCGGGACAGGGGACCTACGAGCAGTACTTC.

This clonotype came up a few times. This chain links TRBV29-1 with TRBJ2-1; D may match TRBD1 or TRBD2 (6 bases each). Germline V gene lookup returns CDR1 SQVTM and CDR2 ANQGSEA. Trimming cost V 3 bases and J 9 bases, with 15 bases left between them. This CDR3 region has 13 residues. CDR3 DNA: TGCAGCGTTGATCCCGGGGGCGCGGGTGAGCAGTTCTTC. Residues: CSVDPGGAGEQFF.

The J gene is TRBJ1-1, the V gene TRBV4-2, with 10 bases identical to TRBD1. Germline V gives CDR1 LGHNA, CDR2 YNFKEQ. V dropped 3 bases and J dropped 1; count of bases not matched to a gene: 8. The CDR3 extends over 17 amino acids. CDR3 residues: CASSHPGQGSPNTEAFF. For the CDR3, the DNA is TGTGCCAGCAGCCACCCGGGACAGGGGTCGCCGAACACTGAAGCTTTCTTT.

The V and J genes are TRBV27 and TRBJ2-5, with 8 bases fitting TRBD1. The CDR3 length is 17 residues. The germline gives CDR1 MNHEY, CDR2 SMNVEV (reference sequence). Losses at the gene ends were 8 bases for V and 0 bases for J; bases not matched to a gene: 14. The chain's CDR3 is CASRRLLTTGDQETQYF. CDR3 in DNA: TGTGCCAGCCGCCGACTTCTAACGACAGGGGACCAAGAGACCCAGTACTTC.

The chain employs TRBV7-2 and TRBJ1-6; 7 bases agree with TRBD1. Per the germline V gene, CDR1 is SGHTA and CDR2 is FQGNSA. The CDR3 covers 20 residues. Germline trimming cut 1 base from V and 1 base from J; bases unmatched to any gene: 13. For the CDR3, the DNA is TGTGCCAGCAGCTTAGGACAGGGAAGGGGGTGGCGATCCTATAATTCACCCCTCCACTTT. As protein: CASSLGQGRGWRSYNSPLHF.

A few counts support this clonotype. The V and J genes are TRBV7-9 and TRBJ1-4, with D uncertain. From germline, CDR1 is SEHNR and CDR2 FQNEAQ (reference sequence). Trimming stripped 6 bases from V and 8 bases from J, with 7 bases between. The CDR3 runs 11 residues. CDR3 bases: TGTGCCAGCAGTCTGCTCGAAAAACTGTTTTTT. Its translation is CASSLLEKLFF.

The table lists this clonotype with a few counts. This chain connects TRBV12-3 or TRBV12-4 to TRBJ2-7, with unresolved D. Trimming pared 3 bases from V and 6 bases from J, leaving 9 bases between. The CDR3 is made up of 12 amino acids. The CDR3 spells CASSFGRSEQYF. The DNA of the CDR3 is TGTGCCAGCAGTTTTGGGCGGAGCGAGCAGTACTTC.